The 22 T cell receptor beta chains below all came from one sample that was sequenced in a study of blood T cell repertoires in COVID-19. Clones were read by immunoSEQ multiplex PCR, and TCRdb kept only the in-frame ones, dropping some. The table includes approximately 460,000 clones, 80% to 90% detected once. The sequenced material came from peripheral blood. Every receptor here comes from a man aged 18 to 29 with COVID-19, enrolled during active disease.

The chain employs TRBV3-1 (or the pseudogene TRBV3-2) and TRBJ2-3; TRBD2 aligns across 11 bases. The CDR3 runs 17 residues. CDR1 is LGHDT and CDR2 is YNNKEL in the germline V gene (reference sequence). The V segment lost 0 bases and the J segment 3 bases; nucleotides outside the gene matches: 5. The CDR3 nucleotides read TGTGCCAGCAGCCAAGAGCTAGCGGGAGGTCTTACAGATACGCAGTATTTT. It specifies CASSQELAGGLTDTQYF.

The rearrangement links TRBV2 to TRBJ1-5, with no clear D. Germline V gene sequence: CDR1 SNHLY, CDR2 FYNNEI. The ends were cut back, 3 bases at V and 0 bases at J, with 9 bases in the middle. This CDR3 has 15 amino acids. The CDR3 loop is CASSEMGSSNQPQHF. In DNA form, the CDR3 reads TGTGCCAGCAGTGAGATGGGGAGTAGCAATCAGCCCCAGCATTTT.

V usage is TRBV2 and J usage is TRBJ2-5; tentatively, D is TRBD1 (6 bases). The germline gives CDR1 SNHLY, CDR2 FYNNEI. Trimming stripped 0 bases from V and 5 bases from J, with 13 bases between. The CDR3 runs to 15 residues. The CDR3 loop reads CASSEAETGFETQYF. Here the CDR3 DNA reads TGTGCCAGCAGTGAAGCTGAAACAGGGTTTGAGACCCAGTACTTC.

The V and J genes are TRBV19 and TRBJ2-2; D perhaps matches TRBD1 (6 bases). Germline assignment: CDR1 LNHDA and CDR2 SQIVND (reference sequence). CDR3 length equals 16 residues. V was trimmed by 5 bases and J by 0 bases, leaving 13 bases between them. The CDR3 DNA sequence: TGTGCCAGTAGTCCGCGGACAGCCTCGAACACCGGGGAGCTGTTTTTT. It encodes CASSPRTASNTGELFF. Using reference TRBV19 and TRBJ2-2 for the parts outside the CDR3, the full variable domain is DGGITQSPKYLFRKEGQNVTLSCEQNLNHDAMYWYRQDPGQGLRLIYYSQIVNDFQKGDIAEGYSVSREKKESFPLTVTSAQKNPTAFYLCASSPRTASNTGELFFGEGSRLTVL.

The gene calls are TRBV10-3 and TRBJ2-7; 8 bases are a match to TRBD1. The CDR3 has 13 amino acids. CDR1 and CDR2 (germline): ENHRY, SYGVKD. Trimming cost V 4 bases and J 2 bases; bases outside gene matches: 1. The CDR3 coding sequence is TGTGCCATCAGTGGGGGACAGGCCTACGAGCAGTACTTC. As protein: CAISGGQAYEQYF.

This chain connects TRBV5-6 to TRBJ2-1; 8 bases are a match to TRBD2. CDR1 is SGHDT, CDR2 YYEEEE, per germline. The J segment lost 2 bases and the V segment lost 2 bases, leaving 0 bases of the junction unmatched. The CDR3 runs to 14 residues. CDR3 protein: CASSLAGAYNEQFF. Here the CDR3 DNA reads TGTGCCAGCAGCTTAGCGGGGGCCTACAATGAGCAGTTCTTC.

The CDR3 DNA reads as TGTGCCAGCAGCTCGCCTGATTGGGCAGGTATCCCCTCTGGGGCCAACGTCCTGACTTTC. Encoded protein: CASSSPDWAGIPSGANVLTF. The chain joins TRBV3-1 (or the pseudogene TRBV3-2) to TRBJ2-6; D remains unclear. CDR1 is LGHDT and CDR2 is YNNKEL in the germline V gene (reference sequence). Deletions cut 5 bases from V and 0 bases from J, with 23 bases between. The CDR3 runs 20 residues.

The rearrangement joins TRBV9 to TRBJ2-2, with TRBD2 matching over 11 bases. Trimming took 4 bases from V and 5 from J; bases not matched to a gene: 7. The length of the CDR3 is 16 residues. Germline V gene lookup returns CDR1 SGDLS and CDR2 YYNGEE. CDR3 sequence: CASSSQLAGVTGELFF. The CDR3 region has the DNA TGTGCCAGCAGCTCCCAACTAGCGGGGGTAACCGGGGAGCTGTTTTTT.

The V and J genes are TRBV27 and TRBJ2-7; the D is unclear. Trimming cost V 2 bases and J 2 bases, with 7 bases left between them. The germline gives CDR1 MNHEY, CDR2 SMNVEV (reference sequence). The CDR3 loop spans 13 amino acids. The CDR3 region is CASSLAVAYEQYF. The CDR3 coding sequence is TGTGCCAGCAGTTTAGCGGTAGCCTACGAGCAGTACTTC.

V and J are TRBV2 and TRBJ2-7; the match to TRBD1 covers 11 bases. The CDR3 contains 13 residues. The V segment lost 7 bases and the J segment 7 bases; nucleotides outside the gene matches: 6. Germline CDR1 and CDR2: SNHLY and FYNNEI. The CDR3 region is CASKDRGPGEQYF. The CDR3 nucleotides read TGTGCCAGCAAGGACAGGGGGCCGGGGGAGCAGTACTTC.

The chain links TRBV3-1 (or the pseudogene TRBV3-2) to TRBJ1-4; TRBD1 is a possible D gene (6 bases). Germline V gene sequence: CDR1 LGHDT, CDR2 YNNKEL (reference sequence). This CDR3 region has 15 residues. V was trimmed by 3 bases and J by 8 bases, leaving 16 bases between them. The CDR3 DNA is TGTGCCAGCAGCCAGCCCGGGACAATGGGAGAAAAACTGTTTTTT. This translates into CASSQPGTMGEKLFF.

The rearrangement uses TRBV5-5 and TRBJ2-2; D possibly corresponds to TRBD1 (6 bases). Looked up from germline, CDR1 is SGHKS and CDR2 is YYEKEE (reference sequence). V was shortened by 5 bases and J by 1 base, with 9 bases between the two germline ends. The CDR3 consists of 14 residues. CDR3 amino acids: CASRSGQNTGELFF. Written as DNA, the CDR3 is TGTGCCAGCAGATCGGGACAGAACACCGGGGAGCTGTTTTTT.

The chain recombines TRBV11-2 with TRBJ2-3; TRBD2 matches 8 bases. This CDR3 contains 16 residues. Losses at the gene ends were 2 bases for V and 2 bases for J; bases not matched to a gene: 6. Per the germline V gene, CDR1 is SGHAT and CDR2 is FQNNGV. CDR3 nucleotide sequence: TGTGCCAGCAGCTTATTTACTAGCGGCTTCACAGATACGCAGTATTTT. It yields the protein CASSLFTSGFTDTQYF.

The genes are TRBV10-2 and TRBJ1-1; a possible D gene is TRBD1 (5 bases). V lost 3 bases to trimming and J lost 8 bases, with 13 bases between them. CDR1 and CDR2 from the germline V gene are WSHSY and SAAADI. This CDR3 contains 13 residues. CDR3 protein: CASSETGAREAFF. CDR3 bases: TGCGCCAGCAGTGAAACAGGTGCGCGGGAAGCTTTCTTT.

The V gene is TRBV25-1, the J gene TRBJ2-2, with a weak D call TRBD2 (5 bases). The CDR3 sequence is 17 residues long. Germline V gene sequence: CDR1 MGHDK, CDR2 SYGVNS. Trimming took off 0 bases at V and 4 bases at J, with 15 bases between the two ends. The CDR3 protein is CASSEYIRGGITGELFF. CDR3 DNA sequence: TGTGCCAGCAGTGAATATATTCGCGGAGGAATCACCGGGGAGCTGTTTTTT.

The chain has TRBV19 and TRBJ2-2, with D tentatively TRBD1 (5 bases). CDR3 length equals 15 residues. Germline lookup yields CDR1 LNHDA and CDR2 SQIVND (reference sequence). V was clipped by 3 bases and J by 4 bases, with 12 bases between them. The CDR3 coding sequence is TGTGCCAGTAGTATTTACGGAAGGGGCACCGGGGAGCTGTTTTTT. This translates into CASSIYGRGTGELFF.

The rearrangement links TRBV11-2 to TRBJ2-7; 8 bases match TRBD1. The CDR3 contains 16 residues. Germline loops: CDR1 SGHAT, CDR2 FQNNGV. V trimming: 0 bases; J trimming: 3 bases; junction bases outside the gene matches: 7. CDR3 sequence reads: CASSLDFSGQGYEQYF. The CDR3 bases are TGTGCCAGCAGCTTAGATTTCTCCGGACAGGGCTACGAGCAGTACTTC. Based on the CDR3 plus reference TRBV11-2 and TRBJ2-7, the full variable domain is EAGVAQSPRYKIIEKRQSVAFWCNPISGHATLYWYQQILGQGPKLLIQFQNNGVVDDSQLPKDRFSAERLKGVDSTLKIQPAKLEDSAVYLCASSLDFSGQGYEQYFGPGTRLTVT.

J is TRBJ2-2 and V is TRBV1; TRBD2 was called by the table and not checked on the DNA. TRBV1 represents a pseudogene. This CDR3 has 16 residues. CDR3 residues: CTSSLRRGGRTGELFF. The CDR3, as DNA: TGCACCAGCAGCCTCAGGCGGGGGGGTAGGACCGGGGAGCTGTTTTTT.

The gene calls are TRBV7-9 and TRBJ2-5; 11 nucleotides line up with TRBD1. V was clipped by 2 bases and J by 5 bases; unmatched bases: 4. Germline CDR1 SEHNR, CDR2 FQNEAQ (reference sequence). This CDR3 contains 15 residues. The CDR3 DNA follows: TGTGCCAGCAGCTTACGGACAGGGGGCAGGGAGACCCAGTACTTC. Residues: CASSLRTGGRETQYF. Filled out from reference TRBV7-9 and TRBJ2-5, the complete variable domain reads DTGVSQNPRHKITKRGQNVTFRCDPISEHNRLYWYRQTLGQGPEFLTYFQNEAQLEKSRLLSDRFSAERPKGSFSTLEIQRTEQGDSAMYLCASSLRTGGRETQYFGPGTRLLVL.

The rearrangement joins TRBV11-1 to TRBJ2-3; 9 nucleotides match TRBD1. The trim removed 7 bases at V and 4 bases at J, leaving 3 bases unmatched. This CDR3 comprises 13 residues. Germline CDR1 and CDR2: SGHAT and FQDESV (reference sequence). This chain's CDR3 is CASTTGGSDTQYF. The CDR3 DNA is TGTGCCAGCACGACAGGGGGGTCAGATACGCAGTATTTT.

The rearrangement uses TRBV2 and TRBJ2-7; D gene uncertain. This CDR3 has 18 amino acids. Germline CDR1 SNHLY, CDR2 FYNNEI. Trimming removed 0 bases from V and 1 base from J, with 19 bases in between. The CDR3 coding sequence is TGTGCCAGCAGTGAAGCGCTTCCTGGGCAGGCCGGATCCTACGAGCAGTACTTC. Protein sequence: CASSEALPGQAGSYEQYF.

The chain combines TRBV7-7 with TRBJ2-7; the D gene is possibly TRBD2 (6 bases). V was cut by 3 bases and J by 10 bases, with 13 bases left in between. Germline lookup yields CDR1 SSHAT and CDR2 FNYEAQ (reference sequence). The CDR3 contains 12 residues. The CDR3, as DNA: TGTGCCAGCAGCTTCCGGGACTTCTCCCAGTACTTC. Its translation is CASSFRDFSQYF. The variable domain in full, completed from reference TRBV7-7 and TRBJ2-7, reads GAGVSQSPRYKVTKRGQDVTLRCDPISSHATLYWYQQALGQGPEFLTYFNYEAQPDKSGLPSDRFSAERPEGSISTLTIQRTEQRDSAMYRCASSFRDFSQYFGPGTRLTVT.